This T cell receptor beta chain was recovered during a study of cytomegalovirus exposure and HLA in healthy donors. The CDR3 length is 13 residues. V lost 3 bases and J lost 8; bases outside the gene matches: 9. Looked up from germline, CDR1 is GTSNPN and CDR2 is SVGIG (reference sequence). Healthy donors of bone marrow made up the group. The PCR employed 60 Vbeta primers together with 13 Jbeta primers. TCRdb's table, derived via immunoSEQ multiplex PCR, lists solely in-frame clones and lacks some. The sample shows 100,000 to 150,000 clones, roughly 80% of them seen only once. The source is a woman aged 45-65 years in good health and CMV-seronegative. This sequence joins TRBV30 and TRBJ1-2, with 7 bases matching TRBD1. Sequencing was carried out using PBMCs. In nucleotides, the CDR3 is TGTGCCTGGAGGACGTCAGGGGGAGGAGGCTACACCTTC. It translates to CAWRTSGGGGYTF.